This TCR beta chain was sequenced in a study of T cell responses to AZD1222 COVID-19 vaccine listed by TCRdb under 2021. Study-level background: AZD1222 recipients given second doses at about 4 weeks or at about 12 weeks were pooled, since spike-specific TCR depth and breadth were not found to differ between the two schedules. TCR sequencing covered about 230 trial participants: 200 to 220 given two doses of AZD1222 and approximately 26 given two doses of MenACWY control vaccine. Trial participants were enrolled by age into subgroups of 18-55, 56-69 and 70-plus years, and 148, 28 and 57 TCR-sequenced participants, respectively, were included in these subgroups.

The CDR3 regions of human TCRbeta chains were analyzed by immunosequencing. From the authors' description of their analysis: Repertoire TCRs were checked for matches against a reference library of SARS-CoV-2-specific TCRs that had been generated using the MIRA antigen-specificity platform. Breadth meant the fraction of unique TCRs that were SARS-CoV-2-associated, whereas depth meant the fraction of total T cells that were SARS-CoV-2-associated. Using the MIRA data, every spike-specific TCR was mapped to the spike region that the TCR reacted to and assigned to either a CD4 or a CD8 class. Log10-transformed breadth and depth values were compared by one-way ANOVA with Sidak's multiple comparisons tests. TCRdb took this table from immuneACCESS and kept in-frame rearrangements with V and J called. Such tables lack part of the clones; where checked against another copy, unresolved V genes explain under half of the gap, and the rest is unexplained. That table gives V, J and clone size, and the DNA gave D and trimming. The sample table records more than 250,000 clones; more than 85% of these occur just once. In total, the top ten clones hold less than 0.65% of the sample.

This clone was found a few times. Its antigen is still unknown. The sample holds no much larger clone one base away, and base qualities are not on file. There are 14 amino acids in the CDR3, from cysteine to phenylalanine inclusive. The sequence is cut down to CDR3 DNA, 42 bases in frame from base 1. Taken from the germline V gene, the CDR1 and CDR2 loops are MDHEN and SYDVKM. The germline ends are 12 bases apart after V is trimmed by 6 bases and J by 6 bases. The label giving this sample's time point can be read as: baseline before first vaccination. Vaccinee samples came from UK trials COV001 and COV002, including a single-blind randomized controlled phase 2/3 trial of AZD1222 (ChAdOx1 nCoV-19) in healthy adults. For TCRbeta chain sequencing, PBMC samples from trial participants were taken at day 0 and at day 28 after the second dose. Paper-wide results and their limitations: Participants were mostly white British, with more females than males. The authors suggested clonal diversity may have been underestimated. Reportedly, almost half of the unique spike-specific TCRs recognized epitopes lying outside the regions that are mutated in the B.1.351 and B.1.1.7 variants. Because no day 14 peak-response samples were available, repertoires were characterized only after the peak T cell response. Conclusions about previously exposed vaccinees were limited because only a handful of AZD1222 recipients were SARS-CoV-2 seropositive at baseline. After two AZD1222 doses, both the breadth and the depth of spike-specific TCRs were significantly higher than at day 0 and than in MenACWY recipients. The 56-69-year group was small, and its depth increase did not reach significance, likely because of low power. Vaccine-associated CD4 TCRs spanned the whole spike protein, with dominant responses in regions 160-218 and 743-854.

The clonotype comes from an adult in good health. The source was peripheral blood, collected on day 0 of AZD1222 vaccination. The chain is made from TRBV28 and TRBJ1-6; the D region possibly corresponds to TRBD1 (6 bases align). In nucleotides, the sequence is TGTGCCAGCAGGCTGGGGGCCAGTAATTCACCCCTCCACTTT. Its translation is CASRLGASNSPLHF.